This T cell receptor (beta chain) was sequenced in a study of T cell changes during pregnancy in multiple sclerosis. CDR1 and CDR2 (germline): SNHLY, FYNNEI. After removal of 5 bases from V and 4 bases from J, the junction contained 10 bases not matched to a gene. This CDR3 is built from 15 residues. The data were produced by immunoSEQ multiplex PCR, yet TCRdb's version contains in-frame clones alone and is incomplete. The table lists about 29,000 clones, 90% to 95% of them singletons. In its sample, this clone was seen once. Specimen: CD8+ T cells from peripheral blood mononuclear cells, collected before pregnancy. The sequence derives from a female donor with multiple sclerosis, enrolled in a pregnancy study. The rearrangement links TRBV2 to TRBJ1-1; TRBD1 matches 7 bases. The CDR3 here is CASSPRTDRVTEAFF. The CDR3 nucleotides are TGTGCCAGCAGTCCTAGGACAGACAGGGTCACTGAAGCTTTCTTT. The full variable domain, its missing parts supplied by reference TRBV2 and TRBJ1-1, is EPEVTQTPSHQVTQMGQEVILRCVPISNHLYFYWYRQILGQKVEFLVSFYNNEISEKSEIFDDQFSVERPDGSNFTLKIRSTKLEDSAMYFCASSPRTDRVTEAFFGQGTRLTVV.